Presented here are 8 T cell receptor beta chains from one specimen sequenced in a study of regulatory T cells in long-lasting Graves disease. As for time point: persistent/refractory GD, antithyroid drugs over 5 years with positive TRAb. PBMCs provided the RNA from which the TCR library was made. The TCR beta library used iRepertoire HTBI primers with Arm-PCR amplification of CDR3. In TCRdb, the multiplex PCR reads were re-called with MiXCR into one record per CDR3 protein. This table has around 430,000 distinct CDR3 sequences, less than 25% appearing once. Sequencing used peripheral blood mononuclear cells (PBMCs), obtained when the disease was refractory, from a patient treated with antithyroid drugs. The receptors derive from a female donor with Graves disease.

This clonotype was observed a handful of times. The rearrangement links TRBV20-1 to TRBJ2-2; the D is unclear. The CDR3 consists of 13 residues. The germline V gene encodes CDR1 DFQATT and CDR2 SNEGSKA (reference sequence). The V gene lost 6 bases and the J gene lost 7 bases, with 15 bases spanning the gap. The CDR3 DNA reads TGCAGTGCCCGCTGGTCGGTCCACGGGGAGCTGTTTTTT. Its translation: CSARWSVHGELFF.

Many counts were recorded for this clonotype. V and J are TRBV28 and TRBJ2-7; no reliable D call. The germline gives CDR1 MDHEN, CDR2 SYDVKM. The CDR3 sequence is 17 residues long. Trimming left V 6 bases short and J 3 bases short, with 24 bases between. CDR3 protein: CASRPTIVMTYFYEQYF. In nucleotides, the CDR3 is TGTGCCAGCAGACCGACAATCGTCATGACCTACTTCTACGAGCAGTACTTC.

In regard to this clonotype: The junction does not match germline at one end; this may be a read error. The CDR3 loop reads CASSLQAGENEALF. The CDR3 nucleotides are TGTGCCAGCAGCTTACAGGCAGGAGAAAATGAAGCTCTCTTT. This chain links TRBV7-2 with TRBJ1-1; D call uncertain. The CDR3 is 14 amino acids. Per germline, CDR1 SGHTA and CDR2 FQGNSA.

The chain couples TRBV28 to TRBJ2-1; maybe TRBD2 (5 bases). CDR1 MDHEN and CDR2 SYDVKM come from the germline V gene. The CDR3 has 13 residues. V was pared by 3 bases and J by 7 bases, with 10 bases between. The DNA for the CDR3 is TGTGCCAGCAGTTTTAGGTCGGGGAATGAGCAGTTCTTC. Translation gives CASSFRSGNEQFF. The whole variable domain, filled in from reference TRBV28 and TRBJ2-1, reads DVKVTQSSRYLVKRTGEKVFLECVQDMDHENMFWYRQDPGLGLRLIYFSYDVKMKEKGDIPEGYSVSREKKERFSLILESASTNQTSMYLCASSFRSGNEQFFGPGTRLTVL.

This rearrangement joins TRBV4-3 to TRBJ1-2; TRBD1 matches 8 bases. Trimming at V came to 0 bases and at J to 4 bases, leaving 1 base not matched to a gene. This CDR3 spans 14 amino acids. The germline V gene encodes CDR1 LGHNA and CDR2 YSLEER. CDR3 nucleotide sequence: TGCGCCAGCAGCCAAGATACAGGGGGCTATGGCTACACCTTC. Translation gives CASSQDTGGYGYTF.

This clonotype has just a few counts. The chain couples TRBV30 to TRBJ2-5; 8 bases map to TRBD2. V shed 2 bases, J shed 1 base, and the junction held 6 bases outside the gene matches. This CDR3 comprises 15 residues. Looked up from germline, CDR1 is GTSNPN and CDR2 is SVGIG (reference sequence). The CDR3 sequence is CAWSNGGGIQETQYF. The CDR3 bases are TGTGCCTGGAGTAACGGCGGGGGGATCCAAGAGACCCAGTACTTC.

This clonotype was seen repeatedly, ten times or more. The chain is built from TRBV20-1 and TRBJ2-5; 7 positions agree with TRBD2. Germline trimming cut 2 bases from V and 1 base from J; bases unmatched to any gene: 4. The CDR3 length is 14 residues. The germline V gene encodes CDR1 DFQATT and CDR2 SNEGSKA (reference sequence). CDR3 protein: CSARMSSGQETQYF. CDR3 in DNA: TGCAGTGCTAGAATGTCTAGCGGCCAAGAGACCCAGTACTTC.

This clonotype was seen repeatedly, ten times or more. This chain connects TRBV28 to TRBJ1-1; D remains ambiguous. CDR1 and CDR2 from the germline V gene are MDHEN and SYDVKM. The ends were cut back, 7 bases at V and 1 base at J, with 10 bases in the middle. CDR3 length: 13 residues. CDR3 region: CASISHQNTEAFF. The CDR3 nucleotides are TGTGCCAGCATCAGCCACCAGAACACTGAAGCTTTCTTT.